The 27 T cell receptor beta chains reported below all come from one sample, sequenced in a study of shared clonotypes between healthy human individuals. Method: immunoSEQ multiplex PCR; TCRdb's copy keeps in-frame clones and lacks some. The sample holds millions of clones, roughly 93% seen once. The material sequenced was naive CD4+ T cells from PBMCs. As to subset: CD45RA+ positively selected. Every receptor here comes from a man between 18 and 29 years old in good health. Some clones in this sample may be carry-over from other donors' samples.

The chain employs TRBV5-4 and TRBJ2-1; 12 bases are a match to TRBD1. The CDR3 length is 15 residues. V dropped 4 bases and J dropped 7; count of bases not matched to a gene: 6. Per the germline V gene, CDR1 is SGHNT and CDR2 is YYREEE (reference sequence). The CDR3 DNA sequence: TGTGCCAGCAGCAAGGGACAGGGGGCGTGGAATGAGCAGTTCTTC. Protein: CASSKGQGAWNEQFF. The full variable domain, completed using reference TRBV5-4 and TRBJ2-1, is ETGVTQSPTHLIKTRGQQVTLRCSSQSGHNTVSWYQQALGQGPQFIFQYYREEENGRGNFPPRFSGLQFPNYSSELNVNALELDDSALYLCASSKGQGAWNEQFFGPGTRLTVL.

The chain joins TRBV27 to TRBJ2-7; D is uncertain. This CDR3 is built from 14 residues. V was clipped by 6 bases and J by 3 bases, with 15 bases between them. From germline, CDR1 is MNHEY and CDR2 SMNVEV (reference sequence). CDR3 sequence reads: CASSNTRAHYEQYF. CDR3 sequence (DNA): TGTGCCAGCAGCAATACCCGGGCTCACTACGAGCAGTACTTC.

This clone occurred once. The chain is built from TRBV11-1 and TRBJ1-1; D is unclear. Trimming removed 4 bases at V and 0 bases at J, with 9 bases between. CDR1 and CDR2 (germline): SGHAT, FQDESV (reference sequence). The CDR3 loop spans 14 amino acids. As DNA, the CDR3 is TGTGCCAGCAGCTCCCTTGGCATGAACACTGAAGCTTTCTTT. It encodes CASSSLGMNTEAFF.

This clone appeared once. The same CDR3 is also encoded by other DNA sequences in this sample. The V call is TRBV28, the J call TRBJ1-1; possible D gene TRBD1, 5 bases. The CDR3 loop spans 14 amino acids. The V end lost 5 bases, the J end lost 1 base, and 11 bases lay between the germline ends. CDR1 and CDR2 from the germline V gene are MDHEN and SYDVKM. For the CDR3, the DNA is TGTGCCAGCAGTCCGGGGACGGGGAACACTGAAGCTTTCTTT. Protein: CASSPGTGNTEAFF.

The chain couples TRBV5-1 to TRBJ2-7, with D possibly TRBD2 on 5 matching bases. The CDR3 length is 15 residues. With 4 bases removed from V and 2 bases from J, the gap between germline ends came to 16 bases. Looked up from germline, CDR1 is SGHRS and CDR2 is YFSETQ. The CDR3 nucleotides read TGCGCCAGCAGCCCGGGAACGGACGGGACCTACGAGCAGTACTTC. Amino acids: CASSPGTDGTYEQYF. The complete variable domain, with remaining parts taken from reference TRBV5-1 and TRBJ2-7, reads KAGVTQTPRYLIKTRGQQVTLSCSPISGHRSVSWYQQTPGQGLQFLFEYFSETQRNKGNFPGRFSGRQFSNSRSEMNVSTLELGDSALYLCASSPGTDGTYEQYFGPGTRLTVT.

V and J are TRBV9 and TRBJ1-3; D is unresolved. Germline-derived CDR1 and CDR2 are SGDLS and YYNGEE. V was cut by 0 bases and J by 0 bases, with 10 bases left in between. This CDR3 has 16 residues. The CDR3 bases are TGTGCCAGCAGCGTAGGCGGCCAGGACTCTGGAAACACCATATATTTT. It encodes CASSVGGQDSGNTIYF.

J is TRBJ2-7 and V is TRBV4-1, with D perhaps TRBD2 (5 bases). V lost 4 bases and J lost 5, with 9 bases in between. CDR1 and CDR2 from the germline V gene are MGHRA and YSYEKL. The CDR3 covers 12 residues. The DNA for the CDR3 is TGCGCCAGCAGCCGGACTCCCAACGAGCAGTACTTC. It encodes CASSRTPNEQYF.

As regards this clone: The same CDR3 also results from other DNA sequences found in this sample. This rearrangement joins TRBV18 to TRBJ2-7; TRBD2 matches 8 bases. The germline V gene encodes CDR1 KGHSH and CDR2 LQKENI. V dropped 0 bases and J dropped 2; count of bases not matched to a gene: 6. The CDR3 totals 16 residues. CDR3 coding DNA: TGTGCCAGCTCACCACCGGGCAGCGGGAGCACCTACGAGCAGTACTTC. Its translation is CASSPPGSGSTYEQYF. Full variable domain (rest looked up from reference TRBV18 and TRBJ2-7): NAGVMQNPRHLVRRRGQEARLRCSPMKGHSHVYWYRQLPEEGLKFMVYLQKENIIDESGMPKERFSAEFPKEGPSILRIQQVVRGDSAAYFCASSPPGSGSTYEQYFGPGTRLTVT.

This rearrangement joins TRBV6-1 to TRBJ1-3; D gene uncertain. V was cut by 2 bases and J by 0 bases, with 11 bases left in between. This CDR3 is 16 amino acids long. Germline V gene lookup returns CDR1 MNHNS and CDR2 SASEGT. CDR3 sequence (DNA): TGTGCCAGCAGTGAATCAGGCGGCCTCTCTGGAAACACCATATATTTT. Its protein product is CASSESGGLSGNTIYF.

This clone is a singleton in its sample. The genes are TRBV5-4 and TRBJ2-2; D unclear. In germline, CDR1 is SGHNT, CDR2 YYREEE (reference sequence). This CDR3 spans 14 amino acids. The ends were cut back, 3 bases at V and 6 bases at J, with 12 bases in the middle. CDR3 loop: CASSSRWGPGELFF. In nucleotides, the CDR3 is TGTGCCAGCAGCTCACGATGGGGTCCCGGGGAGCTGTTTTTT.

V is TRBV6-6 and J is TRBJ2-1; D is perhaps TRBD1 (5 bases). V gave up 2 bases and J gave up 4 bases, with 9 bases separating them. Germline V gene data show CDR1 as MNHNY and CDR2 as SVGAGI (reference sequence). The CDR3 totals 14 residues. DNA for the CDR3: TGTGCCAGCAGTTACCCAAGGGGTTACAATGAGCAGTTCTTC. Amino acids: CASSYPRGYNEQFF.

This clone came up once. The gene calls are TRBV6-6 and TRBJ2-7; 11 bases align to TRBD1. After removal of 4 bases from V and 6 bases from J, the junction contained 8 bases not matched to a gene. CDR1 MNHNY and CDR2 SVGAGI come from the germline V gene (reference sequence). The CDR3 covers 15 residues. CDR3 coding DNA: TGTGCCAGCAGTTCGGGACAGGGGGTAGGAGGCGAGCAGTACTTC. Encoded protein: CASSSGQGVGGEQYF.

V gene TRBV2 combines with J gene TRBJ2-7; 8 positions agree with TRBD1. The CDR3 contains 19 residues. The germline V gene encodes CDR1 SNHLY and CDR2 FYNNEI. The V segment lost 5 bases and the J segment 2 bases; nucleotides outside the gene matches: 20. Written as DNA, the CDR3 is TGTGCCAGCAGTTGGGCCCGGGACAGGAGGTTTTCCCGACCCTACGAGCAGTACTTC. Translating it yields CASSWARDRRFSRPYEQYF. Filled out from reference TRBV2 and TRBJ2-7, the complete variable domain reads EPEVTQTPSHQVTQMGQEVILRCVPISNHLYFYWYRQILGQKVEFLVSFYNNEISEKSEIFDDQFSVERPDGSNFTLKIRSTKLEDSAMYFCASSWARDRRFSRPYEQYFGPGTRLTVT.

This clone was seen a handful of times. The chain joins TRBV29-1 to TRBJ1-1, with a tentative D call TRBD1 (6 bases). This CDR3 is built from 12 residues. Trimming left V 4 bases short and J 5 bases short, with 11 bases between. The germline CDR1 and CDR2 sequences are SQVTM and ANQGSEA. Written as DNA, the CDR3 is TGCAGCGTTGGTGACAGGTTGACTGAAGCTTTCTTT. Translated, it gives CSVGDRLTEAFF. Variable domain in full (rest from reference TRBV29-1 and TRBJ1-1): SAVISQKPSRDICQRGTSLTIQCQVDSQVTMMFWYRQQPGQSLTLIATANQGSEATYESGFVIDKFPISRPNLTFSTLTVSNMSPEDSSIYLCSVGDRLTEAFFGQGTRLTVV.

The chain links TRBV11-2 to TRBJ1-6; 9 bases fit TRBD1. The CDR3 has 15 residues. The V gene's germline CDR1 is SGHAT and CDR2 FQNNGV. Unmatched junction bases numbered 5, after V lost 4 bases and J lost 7 bases. Here the CDR3 reads CASSSDRGWNSPLHF. The DNA of the CDR3 is TGTGCCAGCAGCTCAGACAGGGGGTGGAATTCACCCCTCCACTTT.

This chain uses TRBV7-6 with TRBJ2-1; D gene ambiguous. Germline V CDR1 and CDR2: SGHVS, FNYEAQ. Trimming stripped 2 bases from V and 2 bases from J, with 13 bases between. The CDR3 contains 16 residues. The CDR3 DNA reads as TGTGCCAGCAGCTTATTGAAAGAGGTGACCTACAATGAGCAGTTCTTC. Protein product: CASSLLKEVTYNEQFF.

Points on this clone: The identical CDR3 is also encoded by other nucleotide sequences in the sample. This rearrangement joins TRBV6-5 to TRBJ1-2, with D maybe TRBD1 (6 bases). CDR3 length: 12 residues. Trimming removed 9 bases from V and 2 bases from J, with 10 bases in between. CDR1 and CDR2 from the germline V gene are MNHEY and SVGAGI. The CDR3 spells CASRTANYGYTF. The CDR3 DNA follows: TGTGCCAGTCGGACAGCAAACTATGGCTACACCTTC.

The rearrangement links TRBV28 to TRBJ1-4; D possibly corresponds to TRBD1 (6 bases). CDR1 and CDR2 from the germline V gene are MDHEN and SYDVKM. Between the trimmed V and J ends, which lost 1 base and 7 bases, there was a span of 13 bases. The CDR3 is 15 amino acids. CDR3 bases: TGTGCCAGCAGTTTATCATCCAGGGGAGGTGAAAAACTGTTTTTT. Amino acids: CASSLSSRGGEKLFF.

The gene calls are TRBV6-1 and TRBJ1-5; D uncertain. This CDR3 region has 13 residues. Germline-derived CDR1 and CDR2 are MNHNS and SASEGT. The V gene lost 2 bases and the J gene lost 7 bases, with 9 bases spanning the gap. The CDR3 spells CASSESHRQPQHF. CDR3 nucleotides: TGTGCCAGCAGTGAAAGTCATAGACAGCCCCAGCATTTT.

The chain recombines TRBV6-1 with TRBJ1-1, with D maybe TRBD1 (6 bases). The germline V gene has CDR1 MNHNS and CDR2 SASEGT. V dropped 2 bases and J dropped 4 bases, with 20 bases sitting between them. The CDR3 consists of 17 residues. In nucleotides, the CDR3 is TGTGCCAGCAGTGAAACCCCCCGGACAGTAACCAGCACTGAAGCTTTCTTT. Translation gives CASSETPRTVTSTEAFF.

V gene TRBV13 combines with J gene TRBJ2-1, with D hard to call. Deletions cut 6 bases from V and 0 bases from J, with 12 bases between. Germline assignment: CDR1 PRHDT and CDR2 FYEKMQ (reference sequence). This CDR3 comprises 15 residues. Here the CDR3 reads CASRNGRSSYNEQFF. CDR3 DNA sequence: TGTGCCAGCAGGAATGGAAGGAGCTCCTACAATGAGCAGTTCTTC.

This chain connects TRBV20-1 to TRBJ2-1; 8 positions agree with TRBD2. V lost 6 bases, J lost 9 bases, and 1 base stayed unmatched. Germline lookup yields CDR1 DFQATT and CDR2 SNEGSKA (reference sequence). The CDR3 runs to 10 residues. The CDR3 is CSAGTSEQFF. As DNA, the CDR3 is TGCAGTGCAGGGACTAGTGAGCAGTTCTTC.

The chain uses TRBV7-8 and TRBJ2-3; D is perhaps TRBD1 (5 bases). V was cut by 1 base and J by 4 bases, with 9 bases left in between. This CDR3 has 14 residues. From germline, CDR1 is SGHVS and CDR2 FQNEAQ. The CDR3, as DNA: TGTGCCAGCAGCTTAGGGGGCAGGGCAGATACGCAGTATTTT. It encodes CASSLGGRADTQYF.

The rearrangement joins TRBV5-3 to TRBJ2-7; D not certain. TRBV5-3 is known as an ORF, though its function is uncertain. V lost 1 base and J lost 2, with 13 bases in between. The CDR3 runs to 15 residues. The DNA for the CDR3 is TGTGCCAGAAGCTTGTCAATTCAGGCCGCCTACGAGCAGTACTTC. As protein: CARSLSIQAAYEQYF.

As for this clone: Other DNA sequences in this sample translate to the same CDR3. The rearrangement links TRBV7-2 to TRBJ2-7, with unresolved D. Trimming shortened V by 0 bases and J by 0 bases, and 6 bases separated the two germline ends. Germline V lookup: CDR1 SGHTA, CDR2 FQGNSA. This CDR3 is 14 amino acids long. The CDR3 region is CASSLAGNSYEQYF. The CDR3 DNA sequence: TGTGCCAGCAGCTTAGCGGGGAACTCCTACGAGCAGTACTTC.

The rearrangement joins TRBV2 to TRBJ2-7; 7 nucleotides agree with TRBD1. After removal of 7 bases from V and 6 bases from J, the junction contained 9 bases not matched to a gene. Germline V lookup: CDR1 SNHLY, CDR2 FYNNEI. This CDR3 is built from 13 residues. This chain's CDR3 is CASTRDRRAEQYF. DNA for the CDR3: TGTGCCAGCACTAGGGACAGAAGGGCCGAGCAGTACTTC.

The chain employs TRBV18 and TRBJ2-5; 10 bases align to TRBD2. The germline V gene has CDR1 KGHSH and CDR2 LQKENI. The CDR3 covers 19 residues. Losses at the gene ends were 4 bases for V and 1 base for J; bases not matched to a gene: 15. Written as DNA, the CDR3 is TGTGCCAGCTCACGTGAAAGCCTAGCGGGAGAAGGGGGCCAAGAGACCCAGTACTTC. Encoded protein: CASSRESLAGEGGQETQYF.